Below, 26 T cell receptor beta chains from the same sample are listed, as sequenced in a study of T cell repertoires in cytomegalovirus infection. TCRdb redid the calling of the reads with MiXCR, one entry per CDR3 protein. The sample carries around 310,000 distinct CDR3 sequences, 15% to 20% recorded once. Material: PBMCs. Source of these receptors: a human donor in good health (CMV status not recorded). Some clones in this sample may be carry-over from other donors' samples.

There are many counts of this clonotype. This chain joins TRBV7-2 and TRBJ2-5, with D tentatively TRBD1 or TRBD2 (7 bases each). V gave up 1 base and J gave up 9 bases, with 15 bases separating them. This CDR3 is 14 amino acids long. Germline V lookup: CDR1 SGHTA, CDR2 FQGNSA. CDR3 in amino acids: CASSLVSGGAAQYF. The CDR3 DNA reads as TGTGCCAGCAGCTTAGTGTCAGGGGGGGCCGCCCAGTACTTC.

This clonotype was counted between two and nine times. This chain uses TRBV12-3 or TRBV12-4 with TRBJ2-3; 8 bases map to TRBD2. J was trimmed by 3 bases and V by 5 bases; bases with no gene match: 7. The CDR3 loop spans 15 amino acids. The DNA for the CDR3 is TGTGCCAGCAGTACTCGGGGGGGTGGAACAGATACGCAGTATTTT. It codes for CASSTRGGGTDTQYF.

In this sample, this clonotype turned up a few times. The CDR3, as DNA: TGTGCCATCGACAACGGACTAGCGGGGAACACCGGGGAGCTGTTTTTT. This encodes CAIDNGLAGNTGELFF. The V call is TRBV10-3, the J call TRBJ2-2; 11 positions match TRBD2. The CDR3 loop spans 16 amino acids. Germline lookup yields CDR1 ENHRY and CDR2 SYGVKD. V shed 8 bases, J shed 1 base, and the junction held 6 bases outside the gene matches.

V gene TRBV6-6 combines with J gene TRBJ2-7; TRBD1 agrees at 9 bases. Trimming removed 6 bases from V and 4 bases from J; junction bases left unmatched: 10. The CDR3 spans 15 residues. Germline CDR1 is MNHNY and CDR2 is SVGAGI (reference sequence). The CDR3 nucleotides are TGTGCCAGCAGGGACAACAGGGGGCGCGGGTACGAGCAGTACTTC. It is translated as CASRDNRGRGYEQYF.

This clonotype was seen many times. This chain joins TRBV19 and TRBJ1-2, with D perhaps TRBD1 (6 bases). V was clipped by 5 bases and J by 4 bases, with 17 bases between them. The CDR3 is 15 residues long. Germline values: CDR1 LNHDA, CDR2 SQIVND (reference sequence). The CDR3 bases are TGTGCCAGTAGTTCCGGGACAACCAGGGCCTATGGCTACACCTTC. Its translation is CASSSGTTRAYGYTF. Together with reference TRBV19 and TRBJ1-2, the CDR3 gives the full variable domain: DGGITQSPKYLFRKEGQNVTLSCEQNLNHDAMYWYRQDPGQGLRLIYYSQIVNDFQKGDIAEGYSVSREKKESFPLTVTSAQKNPTAFYLCASSSGTTRAYGYTFGSGTRLTVV.

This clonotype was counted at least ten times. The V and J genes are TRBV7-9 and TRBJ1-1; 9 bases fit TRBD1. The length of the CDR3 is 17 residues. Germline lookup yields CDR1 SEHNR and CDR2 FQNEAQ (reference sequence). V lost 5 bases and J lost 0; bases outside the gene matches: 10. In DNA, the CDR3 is TGTGCCAGCAGCCCTTATCTAGACAGGGGGATGAACACTGAAGCTTTCTTT. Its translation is CASSPYLDRGMNTEAFF. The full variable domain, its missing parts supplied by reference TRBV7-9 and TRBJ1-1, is DTGVSQNPRHKITKRGQNVTFRCDPISEHNRLYWYRQTLGQGPEFLTYFQNEAQLEKSRLLSDRFSAERPKGSFSTLEIQRTEQGDSAMYLCASSPYLDRGMNTEAFFGQGTRLTVV.

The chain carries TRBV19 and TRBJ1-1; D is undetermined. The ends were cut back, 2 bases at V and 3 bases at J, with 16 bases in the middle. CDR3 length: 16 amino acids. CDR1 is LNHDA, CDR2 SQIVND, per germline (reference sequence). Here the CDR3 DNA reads TGTGCCAGTAGTATACGGCAGTCTTCTCGGGACACTGAAGCTTTCTTT. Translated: CASSIRQSSRDTEAFF.

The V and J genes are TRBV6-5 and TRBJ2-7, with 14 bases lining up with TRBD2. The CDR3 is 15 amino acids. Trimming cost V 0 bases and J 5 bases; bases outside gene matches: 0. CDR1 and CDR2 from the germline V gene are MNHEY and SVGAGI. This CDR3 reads CASSYSTSGGDEQYF. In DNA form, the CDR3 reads TGTGCCAGCAGTTACTCGACTAGCGGGGGGGACGAGCAGTACTTC.

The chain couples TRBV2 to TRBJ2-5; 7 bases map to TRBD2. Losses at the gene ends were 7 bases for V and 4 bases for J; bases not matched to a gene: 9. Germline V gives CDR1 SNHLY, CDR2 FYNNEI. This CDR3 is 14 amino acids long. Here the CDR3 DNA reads TGTGCCAGCACTTCAAGCGGGGCTCGAGAGACCCAGTACTTC. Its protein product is CASTSSGARETQYF.

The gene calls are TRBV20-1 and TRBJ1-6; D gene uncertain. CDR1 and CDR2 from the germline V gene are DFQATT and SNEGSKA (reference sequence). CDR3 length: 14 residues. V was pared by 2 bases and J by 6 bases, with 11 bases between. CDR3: CSARPTGINSPLHF. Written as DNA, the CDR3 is TGCAGTGCTAGACCGACGGGAATTAATTCACCCCTCCACTTT.

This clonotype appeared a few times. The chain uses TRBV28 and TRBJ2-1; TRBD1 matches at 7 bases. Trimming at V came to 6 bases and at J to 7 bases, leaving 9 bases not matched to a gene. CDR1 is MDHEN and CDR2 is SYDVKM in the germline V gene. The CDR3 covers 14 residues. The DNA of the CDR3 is TGTGCCAGCAGAGCCATGGGACAGTTAAATGAGCAGTTCTTC. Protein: CASRAMGQLNEQFF.

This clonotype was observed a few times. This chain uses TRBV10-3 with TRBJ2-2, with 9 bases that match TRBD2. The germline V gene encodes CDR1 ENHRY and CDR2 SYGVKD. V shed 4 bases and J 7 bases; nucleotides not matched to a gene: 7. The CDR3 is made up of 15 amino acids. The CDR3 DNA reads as TGTGCCATCAGTGGACCTAGCGGGGAAGTCGGGGAGCTGTTTTTT. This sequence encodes CAISGPSGEVGELFF.

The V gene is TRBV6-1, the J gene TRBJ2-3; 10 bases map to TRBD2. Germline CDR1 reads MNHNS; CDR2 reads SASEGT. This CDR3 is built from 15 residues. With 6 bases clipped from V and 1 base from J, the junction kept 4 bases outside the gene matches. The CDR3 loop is CASRLGLAGTDTQYF. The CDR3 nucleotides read TGTGCCAGCAGACTAGGACTAGCGGGCACAGATACGCAGTATTTT.

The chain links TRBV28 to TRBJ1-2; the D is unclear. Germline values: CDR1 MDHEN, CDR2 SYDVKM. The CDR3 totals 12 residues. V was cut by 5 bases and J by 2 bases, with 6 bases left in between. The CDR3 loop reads CASSPQNYGYTF. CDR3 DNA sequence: TGTGCCAGCAGTCCACAAAACTATGGCTACACCTTC.

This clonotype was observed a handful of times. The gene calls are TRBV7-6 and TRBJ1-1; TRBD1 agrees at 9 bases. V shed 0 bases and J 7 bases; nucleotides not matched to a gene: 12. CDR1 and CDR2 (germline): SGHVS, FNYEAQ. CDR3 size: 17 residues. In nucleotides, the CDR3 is TGTGCCAGCAGCTTAGCAAAAATCACCGGGACAGGGAGTGAAGCTTTCTTT. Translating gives CASSLAKITGTGSEAFF.

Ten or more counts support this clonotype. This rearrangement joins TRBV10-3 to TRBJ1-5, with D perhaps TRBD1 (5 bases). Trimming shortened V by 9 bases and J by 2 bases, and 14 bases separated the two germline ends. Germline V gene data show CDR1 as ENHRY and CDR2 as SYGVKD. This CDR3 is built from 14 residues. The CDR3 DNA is TGTGCCATAAAACCCCAGGGAGGCAATCAGCCCCAGCATTTT. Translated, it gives CAIKPQGGNQPQHF.

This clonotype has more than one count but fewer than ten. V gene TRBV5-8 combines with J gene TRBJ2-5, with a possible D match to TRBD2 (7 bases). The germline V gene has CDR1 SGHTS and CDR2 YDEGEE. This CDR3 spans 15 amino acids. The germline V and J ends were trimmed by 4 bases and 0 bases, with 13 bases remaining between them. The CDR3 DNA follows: TGTGCCAGCAGCGGGGGGGCTCGGTACCAAGAGACCCAGTACTTC. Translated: CASSGGARYQETQYF.

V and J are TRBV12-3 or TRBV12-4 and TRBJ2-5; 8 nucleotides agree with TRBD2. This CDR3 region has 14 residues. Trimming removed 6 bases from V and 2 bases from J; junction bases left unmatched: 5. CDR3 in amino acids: CASSSAGGQETQYF. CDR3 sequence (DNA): TGTGCCAGCAGCTCCGCGGGGGGTCAAGAGACCCAGTACTTC.

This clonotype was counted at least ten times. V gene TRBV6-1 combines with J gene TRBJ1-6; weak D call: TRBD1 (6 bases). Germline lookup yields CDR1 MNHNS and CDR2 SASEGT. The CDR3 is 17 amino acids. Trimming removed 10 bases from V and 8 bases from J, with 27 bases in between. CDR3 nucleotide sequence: TGTGCCACCACACACTACAGGGAACGGCCCGAAGATTCACCCCTCCACTTT. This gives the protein CATTHYRERPEDSPLHF.

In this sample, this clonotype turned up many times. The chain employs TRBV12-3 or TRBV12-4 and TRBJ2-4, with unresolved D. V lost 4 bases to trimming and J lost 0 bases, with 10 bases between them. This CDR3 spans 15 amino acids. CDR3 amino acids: CASSSPGLAKNIQYF. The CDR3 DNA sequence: TGTGCCAGCAGTTCTCCTGGATTAGCCAAAAACATTCAGTACTTC.

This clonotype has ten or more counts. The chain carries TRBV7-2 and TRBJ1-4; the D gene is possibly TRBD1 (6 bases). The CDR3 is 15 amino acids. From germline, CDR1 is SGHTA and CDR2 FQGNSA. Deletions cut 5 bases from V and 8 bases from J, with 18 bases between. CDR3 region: CASSLGGGLGEKLFF. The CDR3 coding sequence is TGTGCCAGCAGCCTGGGGGGGGGGCTGGGGGAAAAACTGTTTTTT.

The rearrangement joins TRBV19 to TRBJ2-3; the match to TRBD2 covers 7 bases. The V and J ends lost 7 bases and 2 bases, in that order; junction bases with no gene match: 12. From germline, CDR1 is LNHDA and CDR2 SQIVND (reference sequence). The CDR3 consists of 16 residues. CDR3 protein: CASTGGDNPYTDTQYF. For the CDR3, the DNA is TGTGCCAGTACGGGGGGAGACAACCCTTACACAGATACGCAGTATTTT.

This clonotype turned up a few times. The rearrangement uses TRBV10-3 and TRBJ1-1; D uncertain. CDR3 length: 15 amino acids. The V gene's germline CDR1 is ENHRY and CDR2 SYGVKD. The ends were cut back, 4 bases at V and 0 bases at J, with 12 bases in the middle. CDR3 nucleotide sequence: TGTGCCATCAGTGGATCTAGGGATATGAACACTGAAGCTTTCTTT. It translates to CAISGSRDMNTEAFF.

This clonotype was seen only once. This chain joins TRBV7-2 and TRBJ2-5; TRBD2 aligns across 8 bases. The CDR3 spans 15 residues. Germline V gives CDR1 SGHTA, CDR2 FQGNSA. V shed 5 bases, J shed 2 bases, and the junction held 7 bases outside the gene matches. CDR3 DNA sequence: TGTGCCAGCAGCGAAGCGGGGGCTTTTCAAGAGACCCAGTACTTC. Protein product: CASSEAGAFQETQYF.

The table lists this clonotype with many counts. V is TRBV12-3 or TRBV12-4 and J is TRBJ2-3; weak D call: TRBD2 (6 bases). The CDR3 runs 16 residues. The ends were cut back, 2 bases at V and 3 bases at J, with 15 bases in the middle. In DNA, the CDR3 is TGTGCCAGCAGTTTAATGGGGGGTATCCCGACAGATACGCAGTATTTT. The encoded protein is CASSLMGGIPTDTQYF.

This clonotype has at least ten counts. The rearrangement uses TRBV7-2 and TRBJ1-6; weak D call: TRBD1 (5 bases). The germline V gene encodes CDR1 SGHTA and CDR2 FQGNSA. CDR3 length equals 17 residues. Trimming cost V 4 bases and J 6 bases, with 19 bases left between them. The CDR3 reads CASSWTSGLPTNSPLHF. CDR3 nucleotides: TGTGCCAGCAGCTGGACCTCGGGGCTCCCGACTAATTCACCCCTCCACTTT.